This T cell receptor (beta chain) derives from a study of cytomegalovirus exposure and HLA in healthy donors. Findings and caveats of the study: An analysis was carried out later, and it reportedly showed fewer N-insertions in an Asian-associated ancestry cluster than the approximately 680-donor mean. Being productive about 90% or about 30% of the time was typical of most TCR beta V segments in an earlier analysis.

Despite likely unrecorded immune exposures, the donors were nominally healthy at the time of sampling. Regarding this clone: No antigen is known for it.

This CDR3 is built from 16 residues. A multiplex PCR was run with 60 Vbeta primers and 13 Jbeta primers. The assay was immunoSEQ multiplex PCR, and TCRdb's table has in-frame clones only and misses some. The data hold roughly 240,000 clones, with more than 75% observed a single time. This TCR came from a girl aged 2 to 9 in good health and CMV-seronegative. Sequences were obtained from PBMCs. The chain couples TRBV21-1 to TRBJ2-7; the D segment call TRBD2 is taken from the table without a DNA check. TRBV21-1 is marked as a pseudogene. The CDR3 DNA reads as TGTGCCAGCAGCAACGGGCCCTGGCGGGAGCGCAACGAGCAGTACTTC. Encoded protein: CASSNGPWRERNEQYF.